Listed here is a single TCR beta chain. Study processing details: Estimated nucleated cell counts came from reference gene primer amplification. Assay: immunoSEQ multiplex PCR; the TCRdb copy retains only in-frame clones and omits some. That table supplies the V and J calls and clone size; D and trimming were determined from the DNA. The sample yields fewer than 600,000 clones, roughly 87% seen once. The source of the sample is a study of blood T cell repertoires in COVID-19. In the study overall: Samples came from the United States, Italy and Spain, spanning acute and convalescent COVID-19.

CDR1 is MNHNY and CDR2 is SVGAGI in the germline V gene (reference sequence). The CDR3 has 16 amino acids. The V and J ends lost 0 bases and 2 bases, in that order; junction bases with no gene match: 6. The TCR was taken from a man aged 18 to 29 with COVID-19, enrolled during active disease. The chain is built from TRBV6-6 and TRBJ2-5; 7 nucleotides align to TRBD2. The sequenced material came from peripheral blood. This CDR3 is CASSYSNRGGQETQYF. CDR3 sequence (DNA): TGTGCCAGCAGTTACTCGAATCGCGGGGGACAAGAGACCCAGTACTTC.